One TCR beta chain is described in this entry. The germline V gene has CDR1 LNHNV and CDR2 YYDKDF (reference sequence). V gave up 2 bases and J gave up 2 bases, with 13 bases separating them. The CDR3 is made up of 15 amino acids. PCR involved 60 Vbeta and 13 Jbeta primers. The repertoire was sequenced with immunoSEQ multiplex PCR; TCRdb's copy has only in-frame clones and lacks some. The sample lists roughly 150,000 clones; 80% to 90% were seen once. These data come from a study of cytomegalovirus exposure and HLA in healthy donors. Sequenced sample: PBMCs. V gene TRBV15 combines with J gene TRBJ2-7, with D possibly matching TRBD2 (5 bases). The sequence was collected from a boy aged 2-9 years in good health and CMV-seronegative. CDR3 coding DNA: TGTGCCACCAGCAGATTTCCCCGGGGTGCCTACGAGCAGTACTTC. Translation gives CATSRFPRGAYEQYF.